The clone carrying this TCR beta chain was picked up a small number of times. The entry originates in a study of response to subunit inactivated influenza vaccine. TCRdb reprocessed the RT-PCR reads with MiXCR, giving one entry per CDR3 protein. The sample contains approximately 500,000 distinct CDR3 sequences, around 15% of which appear only once. Sequences were derived from PBMCs from blood, sampled 11 to 12 days after vaccination. The sequence derives from a man in his forties or fifties who received an inactivated influenza vaccine.

CDR3 in DNA: TGTGCCAGCTCCCCCCCGGGGCTAGTTCGTAGCACAGATACGCAGTATTTT. Its translation is CASSPPGLVRSTDTQYF. The gene calls are TRBV18 and TRBJ2-3; D tentatively reads TRBD1 or TRBD2 (5 bases each). CDR3 size: 17 residues. V lost 6 bases and J 0 bases, leaving 19 bases between the germline ends. The germline gives CDR1 KGHSH, CDR2 LQKENI. Variable domain in full (rest from reference TRBV18 and TRBJ2-3): NAGVMQNPRHLVRRRGQEARLRCSPMKGHSHVYWYRQLPEEGLKFMVYLQKENIIDESGMPKERFSAEFPKEGPSILRIQQVVRGDSAAYFCASSPPGLVRSTDTQYFGPGTRLTVL.